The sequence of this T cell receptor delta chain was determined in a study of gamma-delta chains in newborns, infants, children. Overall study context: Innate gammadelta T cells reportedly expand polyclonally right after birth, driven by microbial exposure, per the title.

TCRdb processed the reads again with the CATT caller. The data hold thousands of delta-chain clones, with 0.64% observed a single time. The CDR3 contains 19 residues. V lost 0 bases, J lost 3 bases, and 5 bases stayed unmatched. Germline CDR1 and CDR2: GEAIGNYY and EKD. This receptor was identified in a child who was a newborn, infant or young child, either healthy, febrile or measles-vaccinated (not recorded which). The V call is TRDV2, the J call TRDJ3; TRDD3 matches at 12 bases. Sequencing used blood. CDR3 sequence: CACDTLGDTRFWDTRQMFF. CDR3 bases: TGTGCCTGTGACACCCTGGGGGATACGCGCTTCTGGGACACCCGACAGATGTTTTTC.